Described below is a single T cell receptor (beta chain) sequence and its context. The assay was immunoSEQ multiplex PCR, and TCRdb's table has in-frame clones only and misses some. The table lists about 26,000 clones, 90% of them singletons. This CDR3 comprises 13 residues. CDR1 MNHEY and CDR2 SVGEGT come from the germline V gene. V was clipped by 6 bases and J by 7 bases; unmatched bases: 3. This sample was taken from a study of blood T cell repertoires in COVID-19. Study-wide background: From T cells, B-cell-depleted T cells, or PBMCs came the material, which was cDNA or gDNA.

The sequence came from a woman aged 55-69 years with active COVID-19. Material: peripheral blood. The chain employs TRBV6-2 or TRBV6-3 and TRBJ2-1; TRBD1 matches at 10 bases. The CDR3 nucleotides read TGTGCCAGCAGCAGACAGGGGGCGAATGAGCAGTTCTTC. It translates to CASSRQGANEQFF.